What follows are 29 T cell receptor beta chains derived from one specimen sequenced in a study of PD-1 blockade in classical Hodgkin lymphoma (dated by TCRdb to the early 2020s). Libraries were prepared through the immunoSEQ multiplex PCR assay. TCRdb carries this immuneACCESS record with in-frame sequences only. Its versions omit some clonotypes, under half of them owing to an unresolved V gene in the studies checked, with the rest unexplained. This sample holds 3,000 or so clones; roughly 60% were observed only once. Of the sample, approximately 32% falls within the top ten clones. The time point label here, explained by the study, means: cycle 1 day 1 (C1D1), immediately before nivolumab initiation. Every trial patient had relapsed after autologous stem cell transplantation, and cohorts A, B and C differed in prior brentuximab vedotin exposure. CD8+ T cells were purified from thawed PBMCs by magnetic negative selection with a Miltenyi CD8+ T cell isolation kit.

Sequences were derived from CD8+ T cells from blood, sampled at baseline. These TCRs come from a human donor with classical Hodgkin lymphoma.

The rearrangement joins TRBV27 to TRBJ2-7; D is unresolved. This CDR3 has 12 residues. Germline CDR1 and CDR2: MNHEY and SMNVEV (reference sequence). Trimming took 8 bases from V and 0 from J, leaving 8 bases between them. CDR3 loop: CASHGPSYEQYF. The DNA for the CDR3 is TGTGCCAGCCACGGACCCTCCTACGAGCAGTACTTC.

The V call is TRBV28, the J call TRBJ2-7; 11 bases fit TRBD2. The CDR3 loop spans 15 amino acids. The V and J ends lost 6 bases and 1 base, in that order; junction bases with no gene match: 5. Germline values: CDR1 MDHEN, CDR2 SYDVKM. The CDR3 protein is CASSPGLAASYEQYF. The CDR3 DNA follows: TGTGCCAGCAGCCCGGGACTAGCGGCTTCCTACGAGCAGTACTTC.

The sample holds one count of this clone. The chain employs TRBV5-5 and TRBJ2-1; TRBD2 matches 9 bases. Germline-derived CDR1 and CDR2 are SGHKS and YYEKEE (reference sequence). V lost 4 bases, J lost 4 bases, and 6 bases stayed unmatched. The CDR3 consists of 15 residues. DNA of the CDR3: TGTGCCAGCAGCATACAGGGACTAGCATACAATGAGCAGTTCTTC. This gives the protein CASSIQGLAYNEQFF.

The V gene is TRBV23-1, the J gene TRBJ2-7; TRBD2 matches 11 bases. TRBV23-1 is given ORF status, its function remaining uncertain. The CDR3 spans 17 residues. V shed 6 bases, J shed 6 bases, and the junction held 16 bases outside the gene matches. CDR3 coding DNA: TGCGCCAGCAGCCAAGATACCCCCACTAGCGGGAGCGGCGAGCAGTACTTC. As protein: CASSQDTPTSGSGEQYF.

This clone came up a few times. This chain uses TRBV7-6 with TRBJ2-6; 7 nucleotides match TRBD1. Germline-derived CDR1 and CDR2 are SGHVS and FNYEAQ. This CDR3 contains 18 residues. Trimming took 2 bases from V and 1 from J; bases not matched to a gene: 8. CDR3 in DNA: TGTGCCAGCAGCTTACCAATAAGACAGGGATCTGGGGCCAACGTCCTGACTTTC. Protein sequence: CASSLPIRQGSGANVLTF.

The chain carries TRBV7-6 and TRBJ2-1; a possible D gene is TRBD2 (6 bases). CDR1 is SGHVS and CDR2 is FNYEAQ in the germline V gene. Trimming cost V 5 bases and J 7 bases, with 18 bases left between them. CDR3 length: 15 residues. The CDR3 loop reads CASSDRRDGENEQFF. Written as DNA, the CDR3 is TGTGCCAGCAGCGACCGGCGGGACGGAGAAAATGAGCAGTTCTTC.

The V gene is TRBV10-2, the J gene TRBJ2-2, with 8 nucleotides matching TRBD1. Germline lookup yields CDR1 WSHSY and CDR2 SAAADI. Trimming at V came to 3 bases and at J to 2 bases, leaving 5 bases not matched to a gene. This CDR3 comprises 16 residues. The CDR3 is CASSDRQGLNTGELFF. As DNA, the CDR3 is TGCGCCAGCAGTGACCGACAGGGGCTTAACACCGGGGAGCTGTTTTTT.

This clone showed up just a few times. This sequence joins TRBV10-3 and TRBJ1-1, with unresolved D. Trimming took 7 bases from V and 1 from J, leaving 10 bases between them. Germline V gene data show CDR1 as ENHRY and CDR2 as SYGVKD. There are 13 residues in the CDR3. CDR3 DNA: TGTGCCATCACCCCAGAATCGAACACTGAAGCTTTCTTT. It codes for CAITPESNTEAFF.

In nucleotides, the CDR3 is TGCGCCAGCAGCCAAGGGGGTGGACCGACAGAAGCTTTCTTT. Its protein product is CASSQGGGPTEAFF. The gene calls are TRBV4-1 and TRBJ1-1, with no clear D. The CDR3 is 14 residues long. Trimming stripped 1 base from V and 8 bases from J, with 14 bases between. The germline gives CDR1 MGHRA, CDR2 YSYEKL.

In its sample, this clone was seen a few times. V and J are TRBV7-8 and TRBJ2-1; D remains ambiguous. The V and J ends lost 3 bases and 6 bases respectively, with 6 bases between them. Germline V gives CDR1 SGHVS, CDR2 FQNEAQ. This CDR3 is built from 12 residues. The CDR3 region is CASSFGVNEQFF. CDR3 DNA: TGTGCCAGCAGCTTCGGAGTCAATGAGCAGTTCTTC.

The V and J genes are TRBV2 and TRBJ1-1; D is possibly TRBD1 (5 bases). The CDR3 covers 18 residues. V lost 3 bases and J lost 1, with 21 bases in between. CDR1 is SNHLY and CDR2 is FYNNEI in the germline V gene. The CDR3 loop reads CASSDPLTYTGPNTEAFF. In nucleotides, the CDR3 is TGTGCCAGCAGTGACCCCTTAACTTACACAGGTCCGAACACTGAAGCTTTCTTT.

This clone has just a few counts. This rearrangement joins TRBV19 to TRBJ2-7, with 7 bases identical to TRBD2. CDR3 length: 15 amino acids. Germline V lookup: CDR1 LNHDA, CDR2 SQIVND (reference sequence). Germline trimming cut 3 bases from V and 2 bases from J; bases unmatched to any gene: 7. The CDR3 sequence is CASSIGLVATYEQYF. The CDR3 nucleotides are TGTGCCAGTAGTATCGGACTAGTGGCCACCTACGAGCAGTACTTC.

This chain connects TRBV4-2 to TRBJ2-2, with D unresolved. The CDR3 is made up of 14 amino acids. Germline V lookup: CDR1 LGHNA, CDR2 YNFKEQ. V was pared by 6 bases and J by 1 base, with 9 bases between. The DNA for the CDR3 is TGTGCCAGCAGACCCGCGGAGAACACCGGGGAGCTGTTTTTT. Its protein product is CASRPAENTGELFF.

Relative to its sample, this clone is large. The V and J genes are TRBV19 and TRBJ1-1; D might be TRBD1 (5 bases). This CDR3 comprises 14 residues. Trimming cost V 6 bases and J 0 bases, with 11 bases left between them. Germline CDR1 is LNHDA and CDR2 is SQIVND (reference sequence). The CDR3 protein is CASRTQGVNTEAFF. CDR3 nucleotides: TGTGCCAGTAGGACTCAGGGTGTGAACACTGAAGCTTTCTTT.

The chain carries TRBV13 and TRBJ1-2, with 8 nucleotides matching TRBD1. CDR1 and CDR2 from the germline V gene are PRHDT and FYEKMQ (reference sequence). The CDR3 totals 16 residues. V lost 2 bases and J lost 8; bases outside the gene matches: 13. CDR3 in amino acids: CASSLLGQEFLWGYTF. For the CDR3, the DNA is TGTGCCAGCAGCTTACTGGGACAGGAATTTCTATGGGGCTACACCTTC.

In its sample, this clone ranks as large. The chain carries TRBV5-1 and TRBJ1-1, with D perhaps TRBD1 (5 bases). Germline CDR1 and CDR2: SGHRS and YFSETQ. This CDR3 is 15 amino acids long. V dropped 0 bases and J dropped 7 bases, with 16 bases sitting between them. The CDR3 protein is CASSLDRNNIGEAFF. The CDR3 bases are TGCGCCAGCAGCTTGGACAGGAATAACATAGGTGAAGCTTTCTTT.

The V gene is TRBV29-1, the J gene TRBJ1-2, with 7 bases identical to TRBD1. Germline V gene lookup returns CDR1 SQVTM and CDR2 ANQGSEA. With 6 bases clipped from V and 4 bases from J, the junction kept 5 bases outside the gene matches. The CDR3 spans 12 residues. The CDR3 nucleotides read TGCAGCGTACCGACAGGGCTCTATGGCTACACCTTC. Translating it yields CSVPTGLYGYTF.

The chain is built from TRBV2 and TRBJ2-4; tentatively, D is TRBD2 (6 bases). V lost 3 bases and J 6 bases, leaving 9 bases between the germline ends. Germline V CDR1 and CDR2: SNHLY, FYNNEI. CDR3 length: 13 amino acids. The CDR3: CASSEGGVNIQYF. CDR3 coding DNA: TGTGCCAGCAGTGAGGGGGGAGTAAACATTCAGTACTTC.

The chain combines TRBV28 with TRBJ2-7, with 10 bases lining up with TRBD1. Trimming took 6 bases from V and 5 from J; bases not matched to a gene: 7. In germline, CDR1 is MDHEN, CDR2 SYDVKM. The CDR3 contains 14 residues. Here the CDR3 DNA reads TGTGCCAGCAGCTCTCCGGGACAGGGGAACGAGCAGTACTTC. Protein product: CASSSPGQGNEQYF.

The V call is TRBV27, the J call TRBJ2-5; 9 nucleotides line up with TRBD1. The CDR3 has 15 amino acids. Losses at the gene ends were 5 bases for V and 5 bases for J; bases not matched to a gene: 9. Looked up from germline, CDR1 is MNHEY and CDR2 is SMNVEV (reference sequence). The DNA of the CDR3 is TGTGCCAGCAGTCCCGGGACAGGGTGGAGGGAGACCCAGTACTTC. This sequence encodes CASSPGTGWRETQYF.

This clone appeared a few times. V and J are TRBV6-5 and TRBJ2-7; TRBD2 aligns across 9 bases. After removal of 7 bases from V and 6 bases from J, the junction contained 13 bases not matched to a gene. Germline CDR1 MNHEY, CDR2 SVGAGI. The CDR3 is 15 amino acids. The CDR3 nucleotides are TGTGCCAGCATAGACGCGCGGGAGGGCCTCGGCGAGCAGTACTTC. This translates into CASIDAREGLGEQYF.

This chain connects TRBV7-8 to TRBJ1-5, with D possibly being TRBD1 (5 bases). The CDR3 sequence is 15 residues long. Looked up from germline, CDR1 is SGHVS and CDR2 is FQNEAQ. V lost 1 base, J lost 5 bases, and 12 bases lay in between. The CDR3, as DNA: TGTGCCAGCAGCTTAGGGGGCCGCGGGTATCAGCCCCAGCATTTT. This gives the protein CASSLGGRGYQPQHF.

The V call is TRBV7-8, the J call TRBJ1-2, with TRBD1 as a possible D gene (6 bases). The CDR3 loop spans 15 amino acids. Germline CDR1 reads SGHVS; CDR2 reads FQNEAQ. V was shortened by 1 base and J by 2 bases, with 11 bases between the two germline ends. The CDR3 loop reads CASSLGQGYNYGYTF. CDR3 DNA: TGTGCCAGCAGCTTAGGGCAGGGGTACAACTATGGCTACACCTTC. The entire variable domain, with the rest obtained from reference TRBV7-8 and TRBJ1-2, is as follows: GAGVSQSPRYKVAKRGQDVALRCDPISGHVSLFWYQQALGQGPEFLTYFQNEAQLDKSGLPSDRFFAERPEGSVSTLKIQRTQQEDSAVYLCASSLGQGYNYGYTFGSGTRLTVV.

A few counts support this clone. V is TRBV27 and J is TRBJ1-2; maybe TRBD1 (6 bases). The CDR3 extends over 14 amino acids. From germline, CDR1 is MNHEY and CDR2 SMNVEV (reference sequence). The germline V and J ends were trimmed by 6 bases and 0 bases, with 11 bases remaining between them. This CDR3 is CASSTTGSNYGYTF. CDR3 coding DNA: TGTGCCAGCAGCACGACAGGTTCTAACTATGGCTACACCTTC.

This clone was seen only a few times. The gene calls are TRBV7-8 and TRBJ2-5; tentatively, D is TRBD1 (6 bases). Germline-derived CDR1 and CDR2 are SGHVS and FQNEAQ. The CDR3 is 14 residues long. The ends were cut back, 2 bases at V and 5 bases at J, with 12 bases in the middle. The CDR3 DNA follows: TGTGCCAGCAGCTTAACAGGGCTGGGCGAGACCCAGTACTTC. Amino acid sequence: CASSLTGLGETQYF.

The chain recombines TRBV14 with TRBJ1-5; no clear D gene. V lost 1 base to trimming and J lost 6 bases, with 10 bases between them. This CDR3 contains 14 residues. Germline loops: CDR1 SGHDN, CDR2 FVKESK. In DNA form, the CDR3 reads TGTGCCAGCAGCCAAGCGGGCTACGCTCAGCCCCAGCATTTT. Its translation: CASSQAGYAQPQHF.

This chain links TRBV7-9 with TRBJ1-2, with no clear D. The CDR3 has 16 amino acids. The germline V gene encodes CDR1 SEHNR and CDR2 FQNEAQ (reference sequence). V lost 4 bases and J lost 4, with 19 bases in between. As DNA, the CDR3 is TGTGCCAGCAGCTCGGCAGGCTCCGGGGTTCTCTATGGCTACACCTTC. This gives the protein CASSSAGSGVLYGYTF.

This rearrangement joins TRBV6-1 to TRBJ1-6; D unresolved. Germline CDR1 and CDR2: MNHNS and SASEGT. This CDR3 is 14 amino acids long. V lost 5 bases to trimming and J lost 5 bases, with 10 bases between them. CDR3 region: CASSPGRDNSPLHF. The CDR3 DNA reads as TGTGCCAGCAGTCCCGGACGGGATAATTCACCCCTCCACTTT.

This CDR3 is CASSIWDRGRYEQFF. The CDR3 DNA sequence: TGTGCCAGTAGTATATGGGACAGGGGGCGATATGAGCAGTTCTTC. This chain links TRBV19 with TRBJ2-1; 12 nucleotides match TRBD1. The CDR3 has 15 residues. The germline V gene encodes CDR1 LNHDA and CDR2 SQIVND (reference sequence). Trimming took 2 bases from V and 8 from J; bases not matched to a gene: 4.